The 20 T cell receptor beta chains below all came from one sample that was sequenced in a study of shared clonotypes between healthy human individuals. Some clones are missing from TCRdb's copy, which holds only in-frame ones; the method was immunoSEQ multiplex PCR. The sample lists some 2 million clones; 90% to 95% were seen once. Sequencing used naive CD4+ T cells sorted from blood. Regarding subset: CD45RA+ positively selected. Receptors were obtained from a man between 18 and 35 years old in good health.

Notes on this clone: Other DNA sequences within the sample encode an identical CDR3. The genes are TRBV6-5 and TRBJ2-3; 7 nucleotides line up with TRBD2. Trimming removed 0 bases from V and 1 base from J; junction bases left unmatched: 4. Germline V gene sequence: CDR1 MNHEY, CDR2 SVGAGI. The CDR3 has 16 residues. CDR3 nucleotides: TGTGCCAGCAGTTACTCCGGGCTAGCGGGCACAGATACGCAGTATTTT. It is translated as CASSYSGLAGTDTQYF.

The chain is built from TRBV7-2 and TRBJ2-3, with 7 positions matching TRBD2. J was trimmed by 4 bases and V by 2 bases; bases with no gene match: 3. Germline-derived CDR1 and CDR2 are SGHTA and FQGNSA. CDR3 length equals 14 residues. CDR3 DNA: TGTGCCAGCAGCTTAATGGCGGGAGCAGATACGCAGTATTTT. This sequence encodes CASSLMAGADTQYF.

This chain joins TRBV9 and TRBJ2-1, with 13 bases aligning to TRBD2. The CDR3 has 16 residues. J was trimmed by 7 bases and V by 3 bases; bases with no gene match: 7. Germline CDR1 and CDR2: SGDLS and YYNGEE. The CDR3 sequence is CASSDPLAGGRNEQFF. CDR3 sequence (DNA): TGTGCCAGCAGCGACCCACTAGCGGGGGGGCGAAATGAGCAGTTCTTC.

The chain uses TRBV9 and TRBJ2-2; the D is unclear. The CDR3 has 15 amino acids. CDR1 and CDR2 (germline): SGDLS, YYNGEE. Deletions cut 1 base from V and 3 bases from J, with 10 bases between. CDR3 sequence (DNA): TGTGCCAGCAGCGTAAAAAACACGGACACCGGGGAGCTGTTTTTT. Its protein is CASSVKNTDTGELFF.

DNA of the CDR3: TGTGCCAGCAGCCCCGGGTACGGGTACGAGCAGTACTTC. The encoded protein is CASSPGYGYEQYF. The chain has TRBV7-2 and TRBJ2-7; D is uncertain. The length of the CDR3 is 13 residues. The V end lost 5 bases, the J end lost 4 bases, and 12 bases lay between the germline ends. Germline V CDR1 and CDR2: SGHTA, FQGNSA.

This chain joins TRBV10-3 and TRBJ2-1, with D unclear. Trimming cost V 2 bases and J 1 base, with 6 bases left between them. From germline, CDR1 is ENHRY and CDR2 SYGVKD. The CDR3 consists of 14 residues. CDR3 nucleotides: TGTGCCATCAGTGAGAGGGTGTCCTACAATGAGCAGTTCTTC. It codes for CAISERVSYNEQFF.

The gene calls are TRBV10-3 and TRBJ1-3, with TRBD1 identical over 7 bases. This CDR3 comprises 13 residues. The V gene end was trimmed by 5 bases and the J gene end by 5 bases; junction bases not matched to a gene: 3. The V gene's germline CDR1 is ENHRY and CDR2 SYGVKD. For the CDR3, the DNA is TGTGCCATCAGTACAGGGGACAGAAACACCATATATTTT. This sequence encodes CAISTGDRNTIYF.

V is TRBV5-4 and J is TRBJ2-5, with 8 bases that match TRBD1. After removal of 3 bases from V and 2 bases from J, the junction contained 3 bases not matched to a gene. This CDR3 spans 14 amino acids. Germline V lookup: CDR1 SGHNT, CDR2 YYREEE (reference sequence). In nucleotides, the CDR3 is TGTGCCAGCAGCTCACGACAGGGGCAAGAGACCCAGTACTTC. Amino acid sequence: CASSSRQGQETQYF.

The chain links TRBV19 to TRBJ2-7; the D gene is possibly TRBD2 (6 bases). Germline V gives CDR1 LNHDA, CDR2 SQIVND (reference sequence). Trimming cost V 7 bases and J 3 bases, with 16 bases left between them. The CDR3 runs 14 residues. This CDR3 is CASNQVPGDYEQYF. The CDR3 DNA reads TGTGCCAGTAATCAGGTCCCGGGGGACTACGAGCAGTACTTC.

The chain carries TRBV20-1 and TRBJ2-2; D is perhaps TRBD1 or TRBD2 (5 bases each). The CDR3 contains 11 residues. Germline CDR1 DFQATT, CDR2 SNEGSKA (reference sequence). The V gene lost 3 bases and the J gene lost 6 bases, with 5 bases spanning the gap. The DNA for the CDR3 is TGCAGTGCTAGGGGGGCCGGGGAGCTGTTTTTT. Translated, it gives CSARGAGELFF.

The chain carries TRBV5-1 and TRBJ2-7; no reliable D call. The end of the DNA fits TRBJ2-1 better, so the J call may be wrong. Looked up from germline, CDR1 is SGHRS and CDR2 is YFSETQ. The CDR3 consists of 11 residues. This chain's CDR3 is CASSSTYEQFF. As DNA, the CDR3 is TGCGCCAGCAGCTCGACCTATGAGCAGTTCTTC.

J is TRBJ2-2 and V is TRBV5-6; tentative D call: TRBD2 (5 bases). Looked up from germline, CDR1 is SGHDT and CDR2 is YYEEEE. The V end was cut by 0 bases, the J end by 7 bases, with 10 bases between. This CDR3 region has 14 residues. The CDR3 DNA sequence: TGTGCCAGCAGCTTGGGAGGGATGCTCGGGGAGCTGTTTTTT. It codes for CASSLGGMLGELFF. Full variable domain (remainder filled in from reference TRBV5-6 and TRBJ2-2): DAGVTQSPTHLIKTRGQQVTLRCSPKSGHDTVSWYQQALGQGPQFIFQYYEEEERQRGNFPDRFSGHQFPNYSSELNVNALLLGDSALYLCASSLGGMLGELFFGEGSRLTVL.

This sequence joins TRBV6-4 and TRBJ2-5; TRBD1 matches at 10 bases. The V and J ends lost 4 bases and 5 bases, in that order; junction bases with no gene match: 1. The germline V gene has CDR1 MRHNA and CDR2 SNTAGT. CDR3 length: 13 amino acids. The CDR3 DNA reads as TGTGCCAGCAGTGGGGGACAGGGGGAGACCCAGTACTTC. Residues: CASSGGQGETQYF.

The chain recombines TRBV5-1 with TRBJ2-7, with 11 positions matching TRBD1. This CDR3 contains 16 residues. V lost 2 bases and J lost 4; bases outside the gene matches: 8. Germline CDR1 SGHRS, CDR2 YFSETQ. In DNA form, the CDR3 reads TGCGCCAGCAGCTTCCCTACCGGGACAGGGGGTTACGAGCAGTACTTC. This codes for CASSFPTGTGGYEQYF.

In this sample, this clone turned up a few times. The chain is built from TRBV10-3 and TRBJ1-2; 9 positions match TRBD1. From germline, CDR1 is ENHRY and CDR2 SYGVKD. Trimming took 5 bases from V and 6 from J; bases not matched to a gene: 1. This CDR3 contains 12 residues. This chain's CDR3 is CAISRTGDGYTF. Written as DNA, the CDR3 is TGTGCCATCAGTCGGACAGGGGATGGCTACACCTTC.

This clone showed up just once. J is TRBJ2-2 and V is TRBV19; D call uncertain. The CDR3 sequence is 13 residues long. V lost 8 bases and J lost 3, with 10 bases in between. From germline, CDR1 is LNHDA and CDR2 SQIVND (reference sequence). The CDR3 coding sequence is TGTGCCAGTCCAAACCCCGACACCGGGGAGCTGTTTTTT. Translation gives CASPNPDTGELFF. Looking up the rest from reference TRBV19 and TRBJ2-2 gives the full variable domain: DGGITQSPKYLFRKEGQNVTLSCEQNLNHDAMYWYRQDPGQGLRLIYYSQIVNDFQKGDIAEGYSVSREKKESFPLTVTSAQKNPTAFYLCASPNPDTGELFFGEGSRLTVL.

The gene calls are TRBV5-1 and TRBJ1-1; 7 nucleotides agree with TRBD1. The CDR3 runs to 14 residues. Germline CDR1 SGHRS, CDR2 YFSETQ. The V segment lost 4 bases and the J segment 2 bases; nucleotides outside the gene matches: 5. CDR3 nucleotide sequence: TGCGCCAGCAGCCCGGACAGGAAAAACACTGAAGCTTTCTTT. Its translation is CASSPDRKNTEAFF.

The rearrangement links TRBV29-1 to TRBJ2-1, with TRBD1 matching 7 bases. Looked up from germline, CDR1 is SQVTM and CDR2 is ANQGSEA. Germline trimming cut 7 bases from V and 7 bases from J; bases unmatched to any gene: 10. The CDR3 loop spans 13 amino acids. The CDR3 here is CSAGGINRNEQFF. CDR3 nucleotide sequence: TGCAGCGCAGGGGGTATTAATAGGAATGAGCAGTTCTTC.

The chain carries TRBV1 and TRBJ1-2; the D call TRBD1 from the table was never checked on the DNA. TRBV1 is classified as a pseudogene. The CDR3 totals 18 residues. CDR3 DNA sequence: TGCACCAGCAGCCAAGAGTGTGTCCAGGGGGCCTCTAACTATGGCTACACCTTC. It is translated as CTSSQECVQGASNYGYTF.

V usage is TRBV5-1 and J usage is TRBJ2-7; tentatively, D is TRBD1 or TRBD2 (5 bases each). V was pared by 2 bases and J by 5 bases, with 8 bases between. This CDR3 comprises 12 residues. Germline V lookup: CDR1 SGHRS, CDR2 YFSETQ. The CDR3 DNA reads TGCGCCAGCAGCTTTCAGGGACACGAGCAGTACTTC. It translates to CASSFQGHEQYF.